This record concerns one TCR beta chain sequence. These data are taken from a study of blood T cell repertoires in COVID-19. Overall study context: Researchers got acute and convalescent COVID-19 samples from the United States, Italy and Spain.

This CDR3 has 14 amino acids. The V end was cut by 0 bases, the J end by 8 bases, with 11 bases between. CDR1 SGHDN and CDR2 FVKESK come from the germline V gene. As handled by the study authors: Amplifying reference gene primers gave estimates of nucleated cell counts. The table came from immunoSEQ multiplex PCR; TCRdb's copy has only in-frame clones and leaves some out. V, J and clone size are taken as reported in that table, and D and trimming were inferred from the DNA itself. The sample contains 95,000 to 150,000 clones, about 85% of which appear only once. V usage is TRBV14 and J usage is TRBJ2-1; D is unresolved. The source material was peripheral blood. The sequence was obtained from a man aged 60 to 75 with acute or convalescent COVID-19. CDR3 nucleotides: TGTGCCAGCAGCCAAGACGCTGGGCCCTATGAGCAGTTCTTC. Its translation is CASSQDAGPYEQFF.